The text below deals with one T cell receptor (beta chain). The antigen is unknown. These data originate in a study of CD8 T cells in ankylosing spondylitis. V was clipped by 7 bases and J by 5 bases; unmatched bases: 8. The CDR3 covers 15 residues. Notes on the study in general: What seemed typical of ankylosing spondylitis blood was a TCR beta motif built from roughly 8 highly homologous variants.

Making the TCR beta libraries involved quantitative 5'-RACE with molecular barcodes. TCRdb called the 5' RACE reads again in MiXCR, with one record for every CDR3 protein. The sample contains fewer than 750,000 distinct CDR3 sequences, around a fifth of which appear only once. This rearrangement joins TRBV12-3 or TRBV12-4 to TRBJ2-3, with 11 bases identical to TRBD1. The sequence came from a male donor with ankylosing spondylitis. The sequenced sample was blood, either unsorted or a sorted T cell fraction (not recorded which). The CDR3 here is CASKGQGGVGDTQYF. CDR3 coding DNA: TGTGCCAGCAAGGGACAGGGGGGTGTTGGAGATACGCAGTATTTT.